The 28 T cell receptor beta chains listed next were all sequenced from one sample in a study of human T cells and chemical hapten exposure. TCRdb itself ran the RACE reads through MiXCR, one entry per CDR3 protein. The sample has about 110,000 distinct CDR3 sequences; about 10% are singletons. Documented time point: patch test 1, 2 weeks after DPC sensitization. Documented treatment: therapeutic diphenylcyclopropenone sensitization with weekly scalp DPC. Sequencing used whole blood, obtained in connection with sensitization to the hapten diphenylcyclopropenone (DPC). Receptors were obtained from a woman between 40 and 55 years old with alopecia areata. Some clones in this sample may be carry-over from other donors' samples.

Many counts were recorded for this clonotype. The chain recombines TRBV28 with TRBJ2-2; TRBD2 aligns across 9 bases. This CDR3 contains 17 residues. The J segment lost 6 bases and the V segment lost 5 bases, leaving 13 bases of the junction unmatched. Looked up from germline, CDR1 is MDHEN and CDR2 is SYDVKM. This CDR3 reads CASSPLLAGESSGELFF. The CDR3 DNA follows: TGTGCCAGCAGTCCCCTCTTAGCGGGAGAGAGCTCCGGGGAGCTGTTTTTT.

This chain links TRBV29-1 with TRBJ2-7, with no clear D. This CDR3 spans 13 amino acids. V was pared by 3 bases and J by 2 bases, with 11 bases between. The germline V gene encodes CDR1 SQVTM and CDR2 ANQGSEA. The CDR3 region is CSVDQPGTYEQYF. CDR3 nucleotide sequence: TGCAGCGTTGATCAGCCAGGAACCTACGAGCAGTACTTC.

This clonotype was counted a few times. This chain connects TRBV7-2 to TRBJ2-7; 7 bases align to TRBD2. Germline CDR1 SGHTA, CDR2 FQGNSA. The CDR3 is made up of 14 amino acids. The junction had 7 bases not matched to a gene; V was cut back by 5 bases and J by 3 bases. CDR3 loop: CASSGGGMVYEQYF. CDR3 bases: TGTGCCAGCAGCGGGGGAGGGATGGTCTACGAGCAGTACTTC.

This clonotype was recorded once. This rearrangement joins TRBV29-1 to TRBJ1-2; the match to TRBD1 covers 11 bases. Per germline, CDR1 SQVTM and CDR2 ANQGSEA. The CDR3 extends over 14 amino acids. With V trimmed by 6 bases and J by 4 bases, 7 bases remained unmatched. CDR3: CSVVGQGEVYGYTF. The CDR3 DNA sequence: TGCAGCGTGGTGGGACAGGGGGAAGTCTATGGCTACACCTTC.

In this sample, this clonotype turned up a few times. V and J are TRBV7-8 and TRBJ2-2, with D possibly being TRBD2 (6 bases). Germline V gene data show CDR1 as SGHVS and CDR2 as FQNEAQ. V lost 5 bases to trimming and J lost 7 bases, with 17 bases between them. CDR3 length: 15 residues. The CDR3 loop reads CASSPTGGVGGELFF. Written as DNA, the CDR3 is TGTGCCAGCAGCCCCACCGGGGGAGTTGGCGGGGAGCTGTTTTTT.

This clonotype was observed at least ten times. The chain couples TRBV9 to TRBJ1-6; 8 bases map to TRBD1. Trimming cost V 3 bases and J 0 bases; bases outside gene matches: 5. The germline CDR1 and CDR2 sequences are SGDLS and YYNGEE. The CDR3 runs to 17 residues. CDR3 sequence (DNA): TGTGCCAGCAGCGATGGACAGGGAAGCTCCTATAATTCACCCCTCCACTTT. Its translation: CASSDGQGSSYNSPLHF.

This clonotype has more than one count but fewer than ten. This chain uses TRBV30 with TRBJ2-1, with D tentatively TRBD2 (6 bases). This CDR3 contains 14 residues. Trimming left V 6 bases short and J 7 bases short, with 19 bases between. Looked up from germline, CDR1 is GTSNPN and CDR2 is SVGIG (reference sequence). For the CDR3, the DNA is TGTGCCTGCCTCCGCCGACTAGTAAGGAATGAGCAGTTCTTC. Translation gives CACLRRLVRNEQFF.

The gene calls are TRBV7-2 and TRBJ2-1; D may be TRBD2 (6 bases). Germline loops: CDR1 SGHTA, CDR2 FQGNSA. This CDR3 is built from 12 residues. V lost 3 bases to trimming and J lost 14 bases, with 14 bases between them. CDR3 protein: CASSLLAGEEFF. The CDR3 DNA reads TGTGCCAGCAGCTTGTTGGCCGGGGAGGAGTTCTTC. The full variable domain, in which reference TRBV7-2 and TRBJ2-1 provide the parts outside the CDR3, is GAGVSQSPSNKVTEKGKDVELRCDPISGHTALYWYRQSLGQGLEFLIYFQGNSAPDKSGLPSDRFSAERTGGSVSTLTIQRTQQEDSAVYLCASSLLAGEEFFGPGTRLTVL.

The chain combines TRBV7-2 with TRBJ2-5, with D possibly called TRBD1 or TRBD2 (6 bases each). The CDR3 runs 14 residues. Germline V lookup: CDR1 SGHTA, CDR2 FQGNSA. The ends were cut back, 3 bases at V and 2 bases at J, with 10 bases in the middle. This CDR3 reads CASSFRGQQETQYF. The DNA for the CDR3 is TGTGCCAGCAGCTTCCGGGGGCAGCAAGAGACCCAGTACTTC.

Many counts were recorded for this clonotype. The rearrangement uses TRBV6-2 or TRBV6-3 and TRBJ2-7; TRBD2 agrees at 11 bases. The CDR3 extends over 14 amino acids. J was trimmed by 2 bases and V by 10 bases; bases with no gene match: 7. Germline V gene data show CDR1 as MNHEY and CDR2 as SVGEGT. CDR3 amino acids: CATEGTSGAYEQYF. CDR3 in DNA: TGTGCCACCGAAGGGACTAGCGGAGCCTACGAGCAGTACTTC.

V and J are TRBV7-2 and TRBJ1-5; D may be TRBD1 (6 bases). The V gene lost 3 bases and the J gene lost 4 bases, with 7 bases spanning the gap. The germline V gene encodes CDR1 SGHTA and CDR2 FQGNSA. The CDR3 sequence is 13 residues long. In nucleotides, the CDR3 is TGTGCCAGCAGCTTTCAGGGGAATCAGCCCCAGCATTTT. Encoded protein: CASSFQGNQPQHF.

V and J are TRBV20-1 and TRBJ2-2; 12 bases agree with TRBD2. V gave up 5 bases and J gave up 7 bases; unmatched junction bases: 8. CDR1 is DFQATT and CDR2 is SNEGSKA in the germline V gene (reference sequence). This CDR3 comprises 15 residues. The CDR3 region is CSAPLAGGPDGELFF. The CDR3 nucleotides read TGCAGTGCTCCTCTAGCGGGAGGGCCAGACGGGGAGCTGTTTTTT.

The sample holds many counts of this clonotype. The DNA for the CDR3 is TGCGCCAGCAGTCCCTTCTACGCAGGCGACTTCTACGAGCAGTACTTC. Protein sequence: CASSPFYAGDFYEQYF. V usage is TRBV5-1 and J usage is TRBJ2-7; D unresolved. Trimming stripped 5 bases from V and 3 bases from J, with 21 bases between. Germline assignment: CDR1 SGHRS and CDR2 YFSETQ. The CDR3 spans 16 residues.

V is TRBV19 and J is TRBJ1-5; D unresolved. Germline V gene sequence: CDR1 LNHDA, CDR2 SQIVND (reference sequence). With 3 bases removed from V and 7 bases from J, the gap between germline ends came to 7 bases. CDR3 length: 12 amino acids. CDR3 nucleotide sequence: TGTGCCAGTAGTATGGGGAACCAGCCCCAGCATTTT. Its protein is CASSMGNQPQHF.

This clonotype was found many times. V gene TRBV5-4 combines with J gene TRBJ2-3; D is perhaps TRBD2 (6 bases). V gave up 4 bases and J gave up 5 bases, with 11 bases separating them. From germline, CDR1 is SGHNT and CDR2 YYREEE (reference sequence). This CDR3 has 13 amino acids. CDR3 in DNA: TGTGCCAGCAGCCCTCCGGGAGTAGATACGCAGTATTTT. As protein: CASSPPGVDTQYF.

This rearrangement joins TRBV29-1 to TRBJ1-1, with D possibly matching TRBD1 (6 bases). V was pared by 6 bases and J by 5 bases, with 13 bases between. This CDR3 has 12 residues. The germline V gene has CDR1 SQVTM and CDR2 ANQGSEA. In DNA, the CDR3 is TGCAGCGTCAAGGGGGGGCTGACTGAAGCTTTCTTT. Translated: CSVKGGLTEAFF.

This clonotype has only a few counts. The chain joins TRBV20-1 to TRBJ2-1, with D possibly TRBD2 on 6 matching bases. V lost 0 bases and J lost 8, with 20 bases in between. The germline CDR1 and CDR2 sequences are DFQATT and SNEGSKA (reference sequence). The CDR3 is 16 residues long. The CDR3: CSARESTARGFDEQFF. Here the CDR3 DNA reads TGCAGTGCTAGAGAGTCCACTGCGCGGGGCTTCGATGAGCAGTTCTTC.

In its sample, this clonotype was seen many times. The chain uses TRBV7-9 and TRBJ2-7; either TRBD1 or TRBD2 may supply D (5 bases each). V was pared by 5 bases and J by 2 bases, with 19 bases between. The germline V gene has CDR1 SEHNR and CDR2 FQNEAQ (reference sequence). CDR3 length equals 16 residues. CDR3 DNA: TGTGCCAGCAGCCCCCTTCGGGGACGCCCTACCTACGAGCAGTACTTC. Encoded protein: CASSPLRGRPTYEQYF.

In its sample, this clonotype was seen a few times. CDR3 sequence: CASSYSSVSGSLVEQFF. The CDR3 nucleotides read TGTGCCAGCAGTTACTCGAGCGTTAGCGGGAGTTTGGTTGAGCAGTTCTTC. This chain connects TRBV6-2 or TRBV6-3 to TRBJ2-1; TRBD2 agrees at 9 bases. Trimming removed 0 bases from V and 9 bases from J; junction bases left unmatched: 12. Per germline, CDR1 MNHEY and CDR2 SVGEGT. CDR3 length: 17 residues.

This clonotype has ten or more counts. J is TRBJ1-5 and V is TRBV7-2; 9 bases fit TRBD1. Germline V lookup: CDR1 SGHTA, CDR2 FQGNSA. V lost 2 bases and J lost 6; bases outside the gene matches: 5. The CDR3 has 15 residues. CDR3 bases: TGTGCCAGCAGCTTATACGGGACAGGGAGTCAGCCCCAGCATTTT. Translation gives CASSLYGTGSQPQHF.

The V and J genes are TRBV6-2 or TRBV6-3 and TRBJ2-7; possibly TRBD1 for D (5 bases). The CDR3 loop spans 13 amino acids. Trimming removed 2 bases at V and 6 bases at J, with 11 bases between. CDR1 is MNHEY, CDR2 SVGEGT, per germline. The CDR3 reads CASSYVFQGEQYF. The CDR3 nucleotides are TGTGCCAGCAGTTACGTATTTCAGGGCGAGCAGTACTTC.

This clonotype appeared many times. The chain recombines TRBV12-3 or TRBV12-4 with TRBJ2-2, with 16 bases fitting TRBD2. V lost 5 bases, J lost 7 bases, and 4 bases stayed unmatched. The CDR3 length is 16 residues. Here the CDR3 reads CASSPGTSGRGGELFF. In nucleotides, the CDR3 is TGTGCCAGCAGTCCCGGGACTAGCGGGAGGGGCGGGGAGCTGTTTTTT.

This clonotype was seen repeatedly, ten times or more. This rearrangement joins TRBV20-1 to TRBJ2-7; 8 bases line up with TRBD1. Germline assignment: CDR1 DFQATT and CDR2 SNEGSKA (reference sequence). Germline trimming cut 5 bases from V and 4 bases from J; bases unmatched to any gene: 10. There are 14 residues in the CDR3. The CDR3 region has the DNA TGCAGTGCTCGCGGGTCAGGGGGCGATTACGAGCAGTACTTC. Its protein product is CSARGSGGDYEQYF.

The rearrangement uses TRBV6-6 and TRBJ2-7; D is unclear. Per the germline V gene, CDR1 is MNHNY and CDR2 is SVGAGI (reference sequence). V shed 8 bases and J shed 3 bases, with 8 bases lying between them. The CDR3 is made up of 11 amino acids. CDR3 loop: CASDGDYEQYF. The CDR3 nucleotides are TGTGCCAGCGACGGAGACTACGAGCAGTACTTC.

This clonotype has more than one count but fewer than ten. V gene TRBV5-1 combines with J gene TRBJ2-7, with D maybe TRBD2 (6 bases). Germline V gene lookup returns CDR1 SGHRS and CDR2 YFSETQ. The CDR3 length is 15 residues. Trimming pared 4 bases from V and 6 bases from J, leaving 20 bases between. The chain's CDR3 is CASSPEGQGIREQYF. Written as DNA, the CDR3 is TGCGCCAGCAGCCCGGAGGGCCAGGGAATTCGCGAGCAGTACTTC.

This clonotype was recorded a few times. The chain carries TRBV7-9 and TRBJ2-3; a possible D gene is TRBD2 (5 bases). The CDR3 covers 18 residues. V shed 3 bases and J shed 2 bases, with 21 bases lying between them. The germline V gene has CDR1 SEHNR and CDR2 FQNEAQ (reference sequence). CDR3 sequence reads: CASSFRVGGTSTTDTQYF. The CDR3 region has the DNA TGTGCCAGCAGCTTTCGGGTCGGAGGTACTAGTACCACAGATACGCAGTATTTT.

The sample holds many counts of this clonotype. This sequence joins TRBV5-4 and TRBJ1-1; TRBD1 is a possible D gene (5 bases). This CDR3 has 15 amino acids. V lost 4 bases, J lost 0 bases, and 13 bases lay in between. Germline CDR1 reads SGHNT; CDR2 reads YYREEE (reference sequence). Here the CDR3 DNA reads TGTGCCAGCAGCCCCGCTGCAGGGTTGAACACTGAAGCTTTCTTT. This translates into CASSPAAGLNTEAFF.

This clonotype showed up many times. The CDR3 nucleotides are TGTGCCAGCAGTTTACGGGGGAACACTGAAGCTTTCTTT. Its protein is CASSLRGNTEAFF. The chain recombines TRBV12-3 or TRBV12-4 with TRBJ1-1, with D unclear. The CDR3 is 13 amino acids. The germline V and J ends were trimmed by 2 bases and 1 base, with 5 bases remaining between them.